These T cell receptor beta chains were read from a single sample in a study of cytomegalovirus exposure and HLA in healthy donors. Data came from immunoSEQ multiplex PCR; TCRdb stores just in-frame clones and leaves some out. The sample carries about 98,000 clones, around 96% recorded once. Sequencing used PBMCs. Every receptor here comes from a woman aged 18-29 years in good health and CMV-seronegative. Both conserved end residues are part of each CDR3. The order of the fields is J gene, clone size, D gene, V gene, CDR3 DNA, CDR3 protein. The D gene is left open where the match is weak. Part of the rows lack a size; the others show once, few, many or a class for expanded clones.

J: TRBJ2-1; size: few; D: TRBD2; V: TRBV6-5; DNA: TGTGCCAGCAGCCTAGCGGGGGGTTTCTACAATGAGCAGTTCTTC; CDR3: CASSLAGGFYNEQFF
J: TRBJ2-5; size: .; D: .; V: TRBV2; DNA: TGTGCCAGTAGTGCTAACTCCCAAGAGACCCAGTACTTC; CDR3: CASSANSQETQYF
J: TRBJ2-5; size: once; D: TRBD1; V: TRBV4-1; DNA: TGCGCCAGCAGCCAAGGGGCTATCCAGGGGGTGAAGACCCAGTACTTC; CDR3: CASSQGAIQGVKTQYF
J: TRBJ2-7; size: .; D: TRBD1; V: TRBV5-4; DNA: TGTGCCAGCACCCCTGGCGGGGGACAGGGGAACTACGAGCAGTACTTC; CDR3: CASTPGGGQGNYEQYF
J: TRBJ1-6; size: .; D: .; V: TRBV7-3; DNA: TGTGCCAGCAGCTTGCAGGGAGGAAATAATTCACCCCTCCACTTT; CDR3: CASSLQGGNNSPLHF
J: TRBJ1-1; size: .; D: TRBD1; V: TRBV7-2; DNA: TGTGCCAGCAGCTTACAGGGGGACACTGAAGCTTTCTTT; CDR3: CASSLQGDTEAFF
J: TRBJ2-3; size: .; D: .; V: TRBV9; DNA: TGTGCCAGCAGCGTACGCGCGCCGAGCACAGATACGCAGTATTTT; CDR3: CASSVRAPSTDTQYF
J: TRBJ1-1; size: .; D: .; V: TRBV18; DNA: TGTGCCAGCTCACCGACCAGTGGAGGTGACGCTTTCTTT; CDR3: CASSPTSGGDAFF
J: TRBJ2-7; size: .; D: .; V: TRBV4-1; DNA: TGCGCCAGCAGCCAAAGGGTGGGGGGCTACGAGCAGTACTTC; CDR3: CASSQRVGGYEQYF
J: TRBJ1-1; size: .; D: TRBD1; V: TRBV7-6; DNA: TGTGCCAGCAGCCATGACAGGGGGAACACTGAAGCTTTCTTT; CDR3: CASSHDRGNTEAFF
J: TRBJ2-4; size: .; D: TRBD1; V: TRBV18; DNA: TGTGCCAGCTCAGAACCCTCAGGGGGCGGCAAAAACATTCAGTACTTC; CDR3: CASSEPSGGGKNIQYF
J: TRBJ2-2; size: .; D: TRBD1; V: TRBV25-1; DNA: TGTGCCAGCAGTGTGGGGACAGGTCCCGGGGAGCTGTTTTTT; CDR3: CASSVGTGPGELFF
J: TRBJ1-1; size: .; D: .; V: TRBV9; DNA: TGTGCCAGCAGCGTAGACAGGGCGAGGACTGAAGCTTTCTTT; CDR3: CASSVDRARTEAFF
J: TRBJ2-7; size: .; D: .; V: TRBV7-6; DNA: TGTGCCAGCAGCTCCTTAACCTACGAGCAGTACTTC; CDR3: CASSSLTYEQYF
J: TRBJ1-5; size: .; D: TRBD1; V: TRBV29-1; DNA: TGCAGCGTCGCAACAGGGGGCAGCGGCAATCAGCCCCAGCATTTT; CDR3: CSVATGGSGNQPQHF